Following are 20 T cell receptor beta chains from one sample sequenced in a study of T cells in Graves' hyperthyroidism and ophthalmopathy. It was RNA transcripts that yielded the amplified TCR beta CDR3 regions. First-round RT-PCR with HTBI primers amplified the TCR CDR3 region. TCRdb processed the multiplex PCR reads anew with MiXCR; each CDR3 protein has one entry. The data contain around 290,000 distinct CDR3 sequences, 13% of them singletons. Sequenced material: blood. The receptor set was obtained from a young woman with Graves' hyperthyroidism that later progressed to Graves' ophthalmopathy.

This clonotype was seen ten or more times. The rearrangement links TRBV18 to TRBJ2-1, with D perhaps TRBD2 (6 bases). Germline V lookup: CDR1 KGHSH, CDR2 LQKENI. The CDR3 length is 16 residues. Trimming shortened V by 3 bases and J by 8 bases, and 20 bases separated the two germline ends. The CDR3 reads CASSPPGVVLIDEQFF. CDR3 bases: TGTGCCAGCTCACCCCCGGGGGTAGTACTAATCGATGAGCAGTTCTTC.

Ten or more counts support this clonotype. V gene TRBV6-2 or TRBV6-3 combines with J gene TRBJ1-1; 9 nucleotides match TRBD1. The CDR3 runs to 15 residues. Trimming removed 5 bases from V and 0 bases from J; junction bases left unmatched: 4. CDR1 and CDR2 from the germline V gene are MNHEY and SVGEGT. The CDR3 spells CASSTGQGMNTEAFF. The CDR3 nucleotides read TGTGCCAGCAGTACCGGACAGGGGATGAACACTGAAGCTTTCTTT.

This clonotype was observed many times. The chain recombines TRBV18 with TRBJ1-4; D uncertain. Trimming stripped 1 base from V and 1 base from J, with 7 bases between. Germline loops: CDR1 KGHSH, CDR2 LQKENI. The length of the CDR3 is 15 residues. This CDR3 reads CASSPLPETNEKLFF. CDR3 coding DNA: TGTGCCAGCTCACCACTGCCGGAAACTAATGAAAAACTGTTTTTT.

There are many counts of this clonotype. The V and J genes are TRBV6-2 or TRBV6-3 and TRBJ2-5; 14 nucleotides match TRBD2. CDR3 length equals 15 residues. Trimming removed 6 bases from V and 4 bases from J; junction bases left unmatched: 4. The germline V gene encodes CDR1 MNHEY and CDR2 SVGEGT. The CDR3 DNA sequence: TGTGCCAGCAGACCCGGACTAGCGGGAGGAGAGACCCAGTACTTC. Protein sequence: CASRPGLAGGETQYF.

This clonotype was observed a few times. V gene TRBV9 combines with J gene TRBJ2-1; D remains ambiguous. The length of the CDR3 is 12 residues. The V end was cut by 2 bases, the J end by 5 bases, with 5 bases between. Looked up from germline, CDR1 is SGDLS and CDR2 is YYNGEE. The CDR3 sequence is CASSVNDNEQFF. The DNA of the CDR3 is TGTGCCAGCAGCGTTAACGACAATGAGCAGTTCTTC.

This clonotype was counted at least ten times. CDR3 residues: CASSLGGDNNQPQHF. CDR3 in DNA: TGTGCCAGCAGTTTGGGGGGTGACAACAATCAGCCCCAGCATTTT. J is TRBJ1-5 and V is TRBV28, with D perhaps TRBD1 (5 bases). The CDR3 has 15 amino acids. V was clipped by 3 bases and J by 3 bases, with 12 bases between them. The germline CDR1 and CDR2 sequences are MDHEN and SYDVKM.

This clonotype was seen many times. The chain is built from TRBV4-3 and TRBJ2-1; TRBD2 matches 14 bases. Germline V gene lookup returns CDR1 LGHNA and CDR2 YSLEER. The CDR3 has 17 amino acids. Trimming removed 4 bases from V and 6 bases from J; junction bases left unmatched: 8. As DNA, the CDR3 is TGCGCCAGCAGCCCGGGACTAGCGGGAGCGATTCCCAATGAGCAGTTCTTC. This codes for CASSPGLAGAIPNEQFF.

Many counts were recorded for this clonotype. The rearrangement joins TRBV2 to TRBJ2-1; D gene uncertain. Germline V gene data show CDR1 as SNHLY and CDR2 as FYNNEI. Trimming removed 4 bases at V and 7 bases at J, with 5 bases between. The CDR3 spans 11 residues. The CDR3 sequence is CASSVRNEQFF. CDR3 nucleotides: TGTGCCAGCAGTGTGCGGAATGAGCAGTTCTTC.

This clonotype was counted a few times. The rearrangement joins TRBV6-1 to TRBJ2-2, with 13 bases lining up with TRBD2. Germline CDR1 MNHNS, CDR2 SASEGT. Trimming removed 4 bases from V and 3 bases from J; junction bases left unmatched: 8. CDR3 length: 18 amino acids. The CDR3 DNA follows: TGTGCCAGCAGTGGGACTAGCGGGAGATTCCGCGACACCGGGGAGCTGTTTTTT. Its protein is CASSGTSGRFRDTGELFF.

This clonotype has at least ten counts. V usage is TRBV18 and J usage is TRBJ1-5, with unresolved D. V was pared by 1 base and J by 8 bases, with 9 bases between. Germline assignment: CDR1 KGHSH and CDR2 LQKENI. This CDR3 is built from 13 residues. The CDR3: CASSPQGLEPQHF. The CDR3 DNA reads TGTGCCAGCTCACCACAGGGATTGGAGCCCCAGCATTTT.

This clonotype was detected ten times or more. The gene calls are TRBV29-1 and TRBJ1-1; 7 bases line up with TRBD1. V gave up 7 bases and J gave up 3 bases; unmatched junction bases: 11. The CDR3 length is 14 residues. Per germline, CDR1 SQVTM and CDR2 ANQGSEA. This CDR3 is CSAIYRGGDTEAFF. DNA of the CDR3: TGCAGCGCTATCTACAGGGGAGGAGACACTGAAGCTTTCTTT.

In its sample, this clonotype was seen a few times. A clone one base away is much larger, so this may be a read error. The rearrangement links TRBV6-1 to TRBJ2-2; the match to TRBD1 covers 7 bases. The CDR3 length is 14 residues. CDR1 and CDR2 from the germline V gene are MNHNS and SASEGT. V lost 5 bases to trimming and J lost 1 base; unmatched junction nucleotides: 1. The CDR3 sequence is CASSRQGNTGELFF. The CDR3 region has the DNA TGTGCCAGCAGTAGACAGGGGAACACCGGGGAGCTGTTTTTT.

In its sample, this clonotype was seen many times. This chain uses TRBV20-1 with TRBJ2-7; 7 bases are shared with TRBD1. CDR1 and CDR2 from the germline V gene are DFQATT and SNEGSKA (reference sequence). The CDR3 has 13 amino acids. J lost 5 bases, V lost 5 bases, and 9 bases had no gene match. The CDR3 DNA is TGCAGTGCTCCCGGGACAGATATTCACGAGCAGTACTTC. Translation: CSAPGTDIHEQYF.

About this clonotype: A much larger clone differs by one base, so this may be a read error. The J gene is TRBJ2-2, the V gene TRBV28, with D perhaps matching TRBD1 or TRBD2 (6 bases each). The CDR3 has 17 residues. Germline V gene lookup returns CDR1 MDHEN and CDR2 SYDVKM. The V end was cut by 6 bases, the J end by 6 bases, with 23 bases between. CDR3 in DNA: TGTGCCAGCAGACAATTCGCCTTTATAGGGGGGCCCGGGGAGCTGTTTTTT. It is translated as CASRQFAFIGGPGELFF.

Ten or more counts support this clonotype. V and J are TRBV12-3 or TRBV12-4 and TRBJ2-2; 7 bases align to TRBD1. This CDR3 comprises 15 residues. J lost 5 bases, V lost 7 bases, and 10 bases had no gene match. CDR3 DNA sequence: TGTGCCAGCACCATCTCCGGGACAGCAACCGGGGAGCTGTTTTTT. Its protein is CASTISGTATGELFF.

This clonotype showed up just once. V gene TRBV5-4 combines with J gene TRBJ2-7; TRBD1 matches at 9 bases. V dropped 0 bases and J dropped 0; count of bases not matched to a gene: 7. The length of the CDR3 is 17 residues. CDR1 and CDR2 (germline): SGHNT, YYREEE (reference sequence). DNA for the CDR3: TGTGCCAGCAGCTTGGGGGCCGGGACAGGGTCCTCCTACGAGCAGTACTTC. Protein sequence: CASSLGAGTGSSYEQYF.

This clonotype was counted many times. In nucleotides, the CDR3 is TGCAGCGTTGATACGGTTTACCAGTACAATGAGCAGTTCTTC. Its protein product is CSVDTVYQYNEQFF. The chain joins TRBV29-1 to TRBJ2-1; D call uncertain. CDR1 and CDR2 from the germline V gene are SQVTM and ANQGSEA. V lost 3 bases and J 4 bases, leaving 13 bases between the germline ends. The CDR3 spans 14 residues.

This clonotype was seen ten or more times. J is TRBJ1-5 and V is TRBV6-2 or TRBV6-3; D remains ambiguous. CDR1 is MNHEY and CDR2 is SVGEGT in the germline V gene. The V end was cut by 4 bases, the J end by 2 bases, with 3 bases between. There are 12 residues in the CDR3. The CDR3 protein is CASSWGNQPQHF. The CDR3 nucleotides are TGTGCCAGCAGTTGGGGCAATCAGCCCCAGCATTTT.

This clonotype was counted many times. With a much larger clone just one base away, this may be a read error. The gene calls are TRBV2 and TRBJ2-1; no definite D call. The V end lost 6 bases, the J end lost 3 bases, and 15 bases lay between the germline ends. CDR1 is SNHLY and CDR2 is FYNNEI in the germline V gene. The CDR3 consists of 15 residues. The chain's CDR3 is CASRQRDEIYNEQFF. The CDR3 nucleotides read TGTGCCAGCAGACAACGAGACGAAATCTACAATGAGCAGTTCTTC.

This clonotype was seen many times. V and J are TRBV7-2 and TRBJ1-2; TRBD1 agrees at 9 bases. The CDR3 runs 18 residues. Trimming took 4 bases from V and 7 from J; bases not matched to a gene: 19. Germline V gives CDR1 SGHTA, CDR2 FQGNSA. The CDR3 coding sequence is TGTGCCAGCAGCTCACAGGGGGCTAATTTCCGAGTATTTGTTGGCTACACCTTC. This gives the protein CASSSQGANFRVFVGYTF.